This is a list of T cell receptor beta chains from one sample in a study of T cell responses to AZD1222 COVID-19 vaccine. Libraries were prepared by immunoSEQ multiplex PCR; TCRdb keeps only in-frame clonotypes and omits some of them. Recorded here are about 140,000 clones; the top ten clones represent 2.2%. The sequencing sample was made of peripheral blood. The receptors stem from an adult in good health. Each CDR3 is given with its conserved first and last residue. The order of the fields is D gene, J gene, V gene, CDR3 length, CDR3 protein, CDR3 DNA. A D gene is named only where the DNA matches it firmly.

d_call: TRBD2; j_call: TRBJ2-3; v_call: TRBV24-1; cdr3_length: 16; cdr3_aa: CATSEGTSAFTDTQYF; cdr3_nt: TGTGCCACCAGTGAGGGGACTAGCGCCTTCACAGATACGCAGTATTTT
d_call: .; j_call: TRBJ1-3; v_call: TRBV5-1; cdr3_length: 17; cdr3_aa: CASSLGNREYSGNTIYF; cdr3_nt: TGCGCCAGCAGCTTGGGGAACAGGGAGTATTCTGGAAACACCATATATTTT
d_call: .; j_call: TRBJ1-1; v_call: TRBV7-9; cdr3_length: 16; cdr3_aa: CASSLEFGGLLTEAFF; cdr3_nt: TGTGCCAGCAGCTTAGAGTTTGGCGGGTTGTTAACAGAAGCTTTCTTT
d_call: .; j_call: TRBJ1-2; v_call: TRBV6-5; cdr3_length: 15; cdr3_aa: CASSTTGKRAYGYTF; cdr3_nt: TGTGCCAGCAGTACTACAGGGAAAAGGGCCTATGGCTACACCTTC
d_call: .; j_call: TRBJ1-4; v_call: TRBV11-2; cdr3_length: 15; cdr3_aa: CASSFGDGPNEKLFF; cdr3_nt: TGTGCCAGCAGCTTTGGTGACGGACCTAATGAAAAACTGTTTTTT
d_call: TRBD2; j_call: TRBJ2-1; v_call: TRBV6-2/TRBV6-3; cdr3_length: 19; cdr3_aa: CASSYSMVGGGGALHEQFF; cdr3_nt: TGTGCCAGCAGTTACTCGATGGTTGGCGGCGGGGGGGCCTTACATGAGCAGTTCTTC
d_call: .; j_call: TRBJ2-7; v_call: TRBV30; cdr3_length: 12; cdr3_aa: CAWSNGGYEQYF; cdr3_nt: TGTGCCTGGAGTAACGGGGGCTACGAGCAGTACTTC
d_call: TRBD1; j_call: TRBJ1-1; v_call: TRBV15; cdr3_length: 14; cdr3_aa: CATREAQGATEAFF; cdr3_nt: TGTGCCACCAGGGAGGCACAGGGGGCTACTGAAGCTTTCTTT
d_call: TRBD1; j_call: TRBJ1-2; v_call: TRBV2; cdr3_length: 14; cdr3_aa: CASTQDRVSYGYTF; cdr3_nt: TGTGCCAGCACCCAGGACAGGGTTTCCTATGGCTACACCTTC
d_call: TRBD1; j_call: TRBJ1-1; v_call: TRBV18; cdr3_length: 12; cdr3_aa: CASSPGTGEAFF; cdr3_nt: TGTGCCAGCTCACCCGGGACAGGGGAAGCTTTCTTT
d_call: .; j_call: TRBJ2-1; v_call: TRBV29-1; cdr3_length: 12; cdr3_aa: CSGSRGNHEQFF; cdr3_nt: TGCAGCGGATCTCGGGGAAACCATGAGCAGTTCTTC
d_call: .; j_call: TRBJ1-1; v_call: TRBV7-2; cdr3_length: 13; cdr3_aa: CASSGGAHTEAFF; cdr3_nt: TGTGCCAGCAGCGGCGGGGCCCACACTGAAGCTTTCTTT
d_call: .; j_call: TRBJ1-5; v_call: TRBV5-1; cdr3_length: 13; cdr3_aa: CASSLNFNQPQHF; cdr3_nt: TGCGCCAGCAGCTTGAATTTCAATCAGCCCCAGCATTTT
d_call: .; j_call: TRBJ1-2; v_call: TRBV6-5; cdr3_length: 14; cdr3_aa: CASSYSGTLYGYTF; cdr3_nt: TGTGCCAGCAGTTACTCCGGGACACTCTATGGCTACACCTTC
d_call: .; j_call: TRBJ2-5; v_call: TRBV3-1/TRBV3-2; cdr3_length: 11; cdr3_aa: CASSSQETQYF; cdr3_nt: TGTGCCAGCAGCTCCCAAGAGACCCAGTACTTC
d_call: TRBD1; j_call: TRBJ1-2; v_call: TRBV6-5; cdr3_length: 16; cdr3_aa: CASSYEGTGSPYGYTF; cdr3_nt: TGTGCCAGCAGTTACGAGGGGACAGGGAGTCCCTATGGCTACACCTTC
d_call: TRBD1; j_call: TRBJ1-2; v_call: TRBV3-1/TRBV3-2; cdr3_length: 12; cdr3_aa: CASSRGQGGYTF; cdr3_nt: TGTGCCAGCAGCCGCGGACAGGGCGGCTACACCTTC
d_call: .; j_call: TRBJ2-2; v_call: TRBV9; cdr3_length: 16; cdr3_aa: CASSVGGQVNTGELFF; cdr3_nt: TGTGCCAGCAGCGTAGGGGGGCAGGTTAACACCGGGGAGCTGTTTTTT
d_call: TRBD1; j_call: TRBJ2-5; v_call: TRBV5-4; cdr3_length: 14; cdr3_aa: CASSTGTAQETQYF; cdr3_nt: TGTGCCAGCAGCACCGGGACAGCACAAGAGACCCAGTACTTC
d_call: .; j_call: TRBJ2-3; v_call: TRBV19; cdr3_length: 14; cdr3_aa: CASKTSSSTDTQYF; cdr3_nt: TGTGCCAGTAAAACTAGTTCTAGTACAGATACGCAGTATTTT
d_call: .; j_call: TRBJ1-2; v_call: TRBV7-2; cdr3_length: 16; cdr3_aa: CASSLASQGGRYGYTF; cdr3_nt: TGTGCCAGCAGCTTAGCCTCGCAGGGAGGGAGGTATGGCTACACCTTC
d_call: .; j_call: TRBJ1-2; v_call: TRBV12-3/TRBV12-4; cdr3_length: 13; cdr3_aa: CASSLGQVYGYTF; cdr3_nt: TGTGCCAGCAGTTTAGGGCAGGTTTATGGCTACACCTTC
d_call: .; j_call: TRBJ1-6; v_call: TRBV9; cdr3_length: 16; cdr3_aa: CASSVAPGQHNSPLHF; cdr3_nt: TGTGCCAGCAGCGTAGCTCCGGGACAACATAATTCACCCCTCCACTTT
d_call: .; j_call: TRBJ1-6; v_call: TRBV7-3; cdr3_length: 12; cdr3_aa: CASSSYNSPLHF; cdr3_nt: TGTGCCAGCAGCTCCTATAATTCACCCCTCCACTTT
d_call: .; j_call: TRBJ1-2; v_call: TRBV6-2/TRBV6-3; cdr3_length: 13; cdr3_aa: CASSLGRVRGYTF; cdr3_nt: TGTGCCAGCAGTTTGGGACGGGTCCGGGGCTACACCTTC
d_call: TRBD1; j_call: TRBJ1-1; v_call: TRBV7-6; cdr3_length: 15; cdr3_aa: CASSQMQGENTEAFF; cdr3_nt: TGTGCCAGCAGCCAGATGCAGGGGGAGAACACTGAAGCTTTCTTT
d_call: .; j_call: TRBJ1-5; v_call: TRBV19; cdr3_length: 15; cdr3_aa: CASSPAGGGNRPQHF; cdr3_nt: TGTGCCAGTAGTCCCGCGGGGGGGGGAAACCGGCCCCAGCATTTT
d_call: .; j_call: TRBJ2-7; v_call: TRBV12-3/TRBV12-4; cdr3_length: 13; cdr3_aa: CASSHGQEWGEYF; cdr3_nt: TGTGCCAGCAGTCACGGACAGGAGTGGGGGGAGTACTTC
d_call: .; j_call: TRBJ1-1; v_call: TRBV7-9; cdr3_length: 14; cdr3_aa: CASSFTGRDTEAFF; cdr3_nt: TGTGCCAGCAGCTTTACAGGGAGAGACACTGAAGCTTTCTTT
d_call: .; j_call: TRBJ1-5; v_call: TRBV28; cdr3_length: 13; cdr3_aa: CASSVQGHQPQHF; cdr3_nt: TGTGCCAGCAGCGTCCAGGGTCATCAGCCCCAGCATTTT
d_call: .; j_call: TRBJ2-7; v_call: TRBV11-1; cdr3_length: 13; cdr3_aa: CASSFVRGREQYF; cdr3_nt: TGTGCCAGCAGCTTCGTTCGCGGGCGAGAGCAGTACTTC
d_call: TRBD1; j_call: TRBJ1-2; v_call: TRBV5-4; cdr3_length: 15; cdr3_aa: CASSLAGTVFYGYTF; cdr3_nt: TGTGCCAGCAGCTTGGCCGGGACAGTTTTTTATGGCTACACCTTC
d_call: .; j_call: TRBJ1-2; v_call: TRBV6-5; cdr3_length: 13; cdr3_aa: CASTTRESRGYTF; cdr3_nt: TGTGCCAGCACCACCCGGGAGTCAAGGGGCTACACCTTC
d_call: .; j_call: TRBJ1-1; v_call: TRBV10-3; cdr3_length: 11; cdr3_aa: CAIRETFEAFF; cdr3_nt: TGTGCCATCAGGGAGACTTTTGAAGCTTTCTTT
d_call: .; j_call: TRBJ2-3; v_call: TRBV7-2; cdr3_length: 14; cdr3_aa: CASSLGWSTDTQYF; cdr3_nt: TGTGCCAGCAGCTTGGGCTGGAGCACAGATACGCAGTATTTT
d_call: .; j_call: TRBJ1-4; v_call: TRBV4-1; cdr3_length: 15; cdr3_aa: CASSQTDRRNEKLFF; cdr3_nt: TGCGCCAGCAGCCAGACAGACAGGAGAAATGAAAAACTGTTTTTT
d_call: .; j_call: TRBJ1-4; v_call: TRBV6-1; cdr3_length: 18; cdr3_aa: CASSGTAPTYALVRKLFF; cdr3_nt: TGTGCCAGCAGTGGGACAGCCCCTACATACGCCCTGGTCCGTAAACTGTTTTTT
d_call: .; j_call: TRBJ2-1; v_call: TRBV19; cdr3_length: 14; cdr3_aa: CASSSGDAVDEQFF; cdr3_nt: TGTGCCAGTAGCTCGGGGGACGCTGTGGATGAGCAGTTCTTC
d_call: .; j_call: TRBJ1-1; v_call: TRBV5-4; cdr3_length: 14; cdr3_aa: CASSLGVASTEAFF; cdr3_nt: TGTGCCAGCAGCTTGGGAGTGGCATCCACTGAAGCTTTCTTT